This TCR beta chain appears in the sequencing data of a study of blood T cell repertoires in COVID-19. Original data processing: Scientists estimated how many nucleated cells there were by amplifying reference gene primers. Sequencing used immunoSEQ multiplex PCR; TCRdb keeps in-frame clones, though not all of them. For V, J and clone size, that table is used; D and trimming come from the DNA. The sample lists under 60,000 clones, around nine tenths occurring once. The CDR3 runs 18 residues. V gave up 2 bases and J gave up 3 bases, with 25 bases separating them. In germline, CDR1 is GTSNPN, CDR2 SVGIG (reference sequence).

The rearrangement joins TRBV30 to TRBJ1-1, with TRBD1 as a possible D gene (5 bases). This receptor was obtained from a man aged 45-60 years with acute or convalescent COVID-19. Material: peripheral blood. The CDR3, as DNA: TGTGCCTGGAGTTATATCCTGGGGCGCCCCTTTGGAGACACTGAAGCTTTCTTT. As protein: CAWSYILGRPFGDTEAFF.